The T cell receptor (beta chain) under discussion was sequenced for a study of blood T cells in healthy people across ages. Combining a sample-barcoded 5' primer with a J-beta primer mix, a second PCR ran for about 6 to 12 cycles. A single record per CDR3 protein comes from TCRdb applying MiXCR to the 5' RACE reads. In the table there are about 760,000 distinct CDR3 sequences, just under 25% of which are singletons. This CDR3 comprises 13 residues. Germline-derived CDR1 and CDR2 are SNHLY and FYNNEI. This same sample was also taken into another study, of T cells of mothers and their children.

The source of this sequence is a boy between 5 and 17 years old in good health. The chain uses TRBV2 and TRBJ2-5, with D perhaps TRBD1 (5 bases). The DNA end is a closer match to TRBJ2-1, so the J assignment may be wrong. Sequenced: blood. CDR3: CAGAQGTYNEQFF. CDR3 coding DNA: TGTGCCGGCGCCCAGGGCACCTACAATGAGCAGTTCTTC.